A single sample gave rise to the 9 T cell receptor beta chains below, sequenced in a study of shared clonotypes between healthy human individuals. TCRdb's copy holds only in-frame clones and misses some; the assay was immunoSEQ multiplex PCR. Among about 1.1 million clones, about four fifths were seen once, and the ten largest hold roughly 0.62%. The sequenced sample was memory CD4+ T cells from PBMCs. The subset denotes: CD45RA-negative fraction. All receptors derive from a man aged 18 to 30 in good health. Some clones in this sample may be carry-over from other donors' samples.

The V call is TRBV15, the J call TRBJ2-5; TRBD1 matches at 12 bases. Trimming at V came to 3 bases and at J to 0 bases, leaving 20 bases not matched to a gene. This CDR3 has 22 amino acids. In germline, CDR1 is LNHNV, CDR2 YYDKDF (reference sequence). The CDR3 sequence is CATSSPRDRGRDGLSYQETQYF. The CDR3, as DNA: TGTGCCACCAGCAGCCCCCGGGACAGGGGGCGCGACGGCCTTTCGTACCAAGAGACCCAGTACTTC.

A remark on this clone: This sample includes further DNA sequences coding for the same CDR3. This chain uses TRBV28 with TRBJ1-5, with D unclear. The V end lost 6 bases, the J end lost 3 bases, and 3 bases lay between the germline ends. From germline, CDR1 is MDHEN and CDR2 SYDVKM. The CDR3 totals 11 residues. CDR3 sequence (DNA): TGTGCCAGCAGCACCAATCAGCCCCAGCATTTT. The encoded protein is CASSTNQPQHF.

This clone appeared once. The chain has TRBV6-6 and TRBJ1-5, with no clear D. The CDR3 has 16 residues. Trimming took 2 bases from V and 2 from J, leaving 13 bases between them. Per the germline V gene, CDR1 is MNHNY and CDR2 is SVGAGI (reference sequence). This CDR3 is CASSYVVGSGNQPQHF. The DNA of the CDR3 is TGTGCCAGCAGTTACGTGGTAGGGAGCGGCAATCAGCCCCAGCATTTT.

The chain joins TRBV5-6 to TRBJ1-1; D unresolved. V gave up 1 base and J gave up 1 base, with 8 bases separating them. Germline V lookup: CDR1 SGHDT, CDR2 YYEEEE. The CDR3 has 14 amino acids. The DNA for the CDR3 is TGTGCCAGCAGCTTGAACTACGGGAACACTGAAGCTTTCTTT. This sequence encodes CASSLNYGNTEAFF.

V usage is TRBV6-1 and J usage is TRBJ2-2; D remains unclear. Per the germline V gene, CDR1 is MNHNS and CDR2 is SASEGT. Deletions cut 7 bases from V and 5 bases from J, with 8 bases between. The CDR3 extends over 12 amino acids. This CDR3 reads CASNRLTGELFF. In DNA form, the CDR3 reads TGTGCCAGCAATAGGTTAACCGGGGAGCTGTTTTTT.

The V call is TRBV6-5, the J call TRBJ2-3; 8 nucleotides match TRBD1. Trimming removed 6 bases from V and 7 bases from J; junction bases left unmatched: 9. This CDR3 is 14 amino acids long. In germline, CDR1 is MNHEY, CDR2 SVGAGI. The DNA for the CDR3 is TGTGCCAGCAGCGAGACCCAGGGGGCACATACGCAGTATTTT. Translating it yields CASSETQGAHTQYF.

This clone was counted many times. The sample contains more than one DNA sequence encoding this CDR3. The chain carries TRBV5-1 and TRBJ2-2, with D hard to call. The ends were cut back, 1 base at V and 0 bases at J, with 10 bases in the middle. Per the germline V gene, CDR1 is SGHRS and CDR2 is YFSETQ. The CDR3 is 16 amino acids. The DNA of the CDR3 is TGCGCCAGCAGCTTGTTCGCCGCCTCGAACACCGGGGAGCTGTTTTTT. Its protein product is CASSLFAASNTGELFF.

J is TRBJ2-7 and V is TRBV5-1, with 13 bases lining up with TRBD2. The germline CDR1 and CDR2 sequences are SGHRS and YFSETQ. With V trimmed by 4 bases and J by 5 bases, 3 bases remained unmatched. This CDR3 comprises 14 residues. CDR3 in amino acids: CASSPGTSGDEQYF. CDR3 coding DNA: TGCGCCAGCAGCCCCGGGACTAGCGGGGACGAGCAGTACTTC.

This chain uses TRBV28 with TRBJ1-5; 7 nucleotides align to TRBD1. There are 12 residues in the CDR3. Germline V gives CDR1 MDHEN, CDR2 SYDVKM. The V gene end was trimmed by 8 bases and the J gene end by 6 bases; junction bases not matched to a gene: 4. In DNA form, the CDR3 reads TGTGCCAGCGACAGGGTCGGTCAGCCCCAGCATTTT. The encoded protein is CASDRVGQPQHF.